The 31 T cell receptor beta chains below come from one sample, sequenced in a study of blood T cell repertoires in COVID-19. TCRdb's table, derived via immunoSEQ multiplex PCR, lists solely in-frame clones and lacks some. The sample lists roughly 200,000 clones; approximately 85% were seen once. The sequenced sample consisted of peripheral blood. All receptors come from a woman older than 75 with acute or convalescent COVID-19.

This chain uses TRBV5-1 with TRBJ1-1; possible D gene TRBD1, 5 bases. Per germline, CDR1 SGHRS and CDR2 YFSETQ. CDR3 length: 14 amino acids. The germline V and J ends were trimmed by 1 base and 3 bases, with 10 bases remaining between them. CDR3 sequence: CASSLYSGHTEAFF. The DNA for the CDR3 is TGCGCCAGCAGCTTGTATTCAGGGCACACTGAAGCTTTCTTT. Combining the CDR3 with reference TRBV5-1 and TRBJ1-1 gives the whole variable domain KAGVTQTPRYLIKTRGQQVTLSCSPISGHRSVSWYQQTPGQGLQFLFEYFSETQRNKGNFPGRFSGRQFSNSRSEMNVSTLELGDSALYLCASSLYSGHTEAFFGQGTRLTVV.

In regard to this clone: Additional DNA sequences in this sample encode the identical CDR3. CDR3 amino acids: CASSVGQGNQPQHF. CDR3 in DNA: TGTGCCAGCAGCGTGGGACAGGGGAATCAGCCCCAGCATTTT. The chain recombines TRBV9 with TRBJ1-5, with 10 bases identical to TRBD1. CDR1 is SGDLS and CDR2 is YYNGEE in the germline V gene. The CDR3 covers 14 residues. J was trimmed by 4 bases and V by 2 bases; bases with no gene match: 0. Using reference TRBV9 and TRBJ1-5 for the parts outside the CDR3, the full variable domain is DSGVTQTPKHLITATGQRVTLRCSPRSGDLSVYWYQQSLDQGLQFLIQYYNGEERAKGNILERFSAQQFPDLHSELNLSSLELGDSALYFCASSVGQGNQPQHFGDGTRLSIL.

The chain joins TRBV4-3 to TRBJ2-2; TRBD1 matches 7 bases. Germline-derived CDR1 and CDR2 are LGHNA and YSLEER. CDR3 length equals 15 residues. Trimming cost V 1 base and J 4 bases; bases outside gene matches: 3. The DNA for the CDR3 is TGCGCCAGCAGCCAAGCGACAGGGATCACCGGGGAGCTGTTTTTT. Its translation is CASSQATGITGELFF.

J is TRBJ1-5 and V is TRBV4-2, with a possible D match to TRBD1 (6 bases). The CDR3 contains 15 residues. Trimming stripped 0 bases from V and 7 bases from J, with 13 bases between. Germline values: CDR1 LGHNA, CDR2 YNFKEQ. In nucleotides, the CDR3 is TGTGCCAGCAGCCAAGAAGGGGGTCCTTGGCAGCCCCAGCATTTT. This encodes CASSQEGGPWQPQHF.

This clone appeared a few times. The chain couples TRBV28 to TRBJ1-6; TRBD1 aligns across 10 bases. Germline CDR1 MDHEN, CDR2 SYDVKM. This CDR3 spans 19 amino acids. The junction had 12 bases not matched to a gene; V was cut back by 6 bases and J by 1 base. The CDR3 region is CASSPRGTGVWSYNSPLHF. The CDR3 nucleotides read TGTGCCAGCAGCCCACGTGGGACAGGGGTTTGGTCCTATAATTCACCCCTCCACTTT.

This clone came up a few times. This chain connects TRBV7-9 to TRBJ1-4, with TRBD1 matching 11 bases. This CDR3 region has 15 residues. CDR1 and CDR2 from the germline V gene are SEHNR and FQNEAQ (reference sequence). The V gene end was trimmed by 5 bases and the J gene end by 7 bases; junction bases not matched to a gene: 6. The CDR3 loop reads CASSDGQGAGEKLFF. The CDR3 nucleotides read TGTGCCAGCAGCGACGGACAGGGGGCGGGTGAAAAACTGTTTTTT.

V and J are TRBV5-1 and TRBJ2-3, with TRBD1 matching over 8 bases. The J segment lost 2 bases and the V segment lost 4 bases, leaving 6 bases of the junction unmatched. The germline gives CDR1 SGHRS, CDR2 YFSETQ. The CDR3 has 15 amino acids. The CDR3 reads CASSGGQVYTDTQYF. The CDR3 region has the DNA TGCGCCAGCAGCGGGGGACAGGTCTACACAGATACGCAGTATTTT.

J is TRBJ2-7 and V is TRBV7-9, with D possibly being TRBD1 (7 bases). V lost 0 bases and J 6 bases, leaving 12 bases between the germline ends. The CDR3 contains 14 residues. Germline V gene data show CDR1 as SEHNR and CDR2 as FQNEAQ (reference sequence). CDR3 DNA: TGTGCCAGCAGCTTAGCCGGAGGGGGCGGCGAGCAGTACTTC. It yields the protein CASSLAGGGGEQYF.

The chain joins TRBV5-1 to TRBJ2-7; 9 bases are a match to TRBD2. J lost 4 bases, V lost 1 base, and 9 bases had no gene match. Germline CDR1 reads SGHRS; CDR2 reads YFSETQ. The CDR3 is 16 residues long. CDR3 sequence reads: CASSLSSGLAGYEQYF. For the CDR3, the DNA is TGCGCCAGCAGCTTGAGTAGTGGGCTAGCGGGGTACGAGCAGTACTTC.

The chain's CDR3 is CASSYLQTGGGYEQYF. In DNA, the CDR3 is TGTGCCAGCAGTTACCTACAGACAGGCGGGGGGTACGAGCAGTACTTC. The chain employs TRBV6-6 and TRBJ2-7; 8 bases map to TRBD2. There are 16 residues in the CDR3. The junction had 10 bases not matched to a gene; V was cut back by 2 bases and J by 4 bases. Germline CDR1 reads MNHNY; CDR2 reads SVGAGI (reference sequence).

The chain recombines TRBV6-2 or TRBV6-3 with TRBJ1-4; D gene unclear. The CDR3 spans 16 residues. Trimming pared 0 bases from V and 6 bases from J, leaving 14 bases between. The germline V gene encodes CDR1 MNHEY and CDR2 SVGEGT. DNA of the CDR3: TGTGCCAGCAGTTACTCACCAGTGGAGGAGTATGAAAAACTGTTTTTT. Encoded protein: CASSYSPVEEYEKLFF.

This chain links TRBV4-1 with TRBJ2-1; maybe TRBD1 (6 bases). This CDR3 has 15 residues. Germline lookup yields CDR1 MGHRA and CDR2 YSYEKL. Trimming pared 5 bases from V and 9 bases from J, leaving 20 bases between. Written as DNA, the CDR3 is TGCGCCAGCAGCATTGCCCTACAGGGAATAGGTGAGCAGTTCTTC. This codes for CASSIALQGIGEQFF.

The sample holds a few counts of this clone. DNA of the CDR3: TGCGCCAGCAGCCAAGCCGCTCAGGGACAAGCCTACGAGCAGTACTTC. Its translation is CASSQAAQGQAYEQYF. V gene TRBV4-1 combines with J gene TRBJ2-7, with D possibly matching TRBD1 (6 bases). CDR1 is MGHRA, CDR2 YSYEKL, per germline. Deletions cut 1 base from V and 2 bases from J, with 15 bases between. The CDR3 covers 16 residues.

The chain is built from TRBV20-1 and TRBJ2-3, with D possibly matching TRBD1 (5 bases). This CDR3 is 10 amino acids long. Germline loops: CDR1 DFQATT, CDR2 SNEGSKA (reference sequence). V lost 7 bases and J 11 bases, leaving 13 bases between the germline ends. Here the CDR3 reads CSVRTGEQYF. The CDR3 DNA follows: TGCAGTGTTCGAACAGGAGAGCAGTATTTT.

The rearrangement joins TRBV11-3 to TRBJ2-3; D is ambiguous. Germline-derived CDR1 and CDR2 are SGHNT and YENEEA. The V gene lost 2 bases and the J gene lost 0 bases, with 6 bases spanning the gap. The CDR3 is made up of 14 amino acids. The CDR3 DNA reads TGTGCCAGCAGCTTATCAGTAAGCACAGATACGCAGTATTTT. Its protein product is CASSLSVSTDTQYF. Full variable domain (outside the CDR3, taken from reference TRBV11-3 and TRBJ2-3): EAGVVQSPRYKIIEKKQPVAFWCNPISGHNTLYWYLQNLGQGPELLIRYENEEAVDDSQLPKDRFSAERLKGVDSTLKIQPAELGDSAVYLCASSLSVSTDTQYFGPGTRLTVL.

The rearrangement uses TRBV18 and TRBJ1-2; 9 bases match TRBD1. The J segment lost 6 bases and the V segment lost 1 base, leaving 3 bases of the junction unmatched. The length of the CDR3 is 14 residues. Germline assignment: CDR1 KGHSH and CDR2 LQKENI. The CDR3 loop reads CASSPQRTGDGYTF. The CDR3 DNA reads as TGTGCCAGCTCACCACAACGGACAGGGGATGGCTACACCTTC.

This clone has a single count. The chain couples TRBV18 to TRBJ1-1; maybe TRBD1 (6 bases). Germline CDR1 and CDR2: KGHSH and LQKENI. The CDR3 has 18 residues. Trimming left V 6 bases short and J 1 base short, with 24 bases between. In nucleotides, the CDR3 is TGTGCCAGCTCGCGATTAACAGGGATGGGAGCCGAGAACACTGAAGCTTTCTTT. As protein: CASSRLTGMGAENTEAFF.

J is TRBJ2-3 and V is TRBV14, with TRBD2 identical over 9 bases. Trimming cost V 0 bases and J 4 bases; bases outside gene matches: 8. CDR1 SGHDN and CDR2 FVKESK come from the germline V gene. CDR3 size: 17 residues. In DNA form, the CDR3 reads TGTGCCAGCAGCCAAGATCTAGCGGGGTCCGGGCCAGATACGCAGTATTTT. Translated: CASSQDLAGSGPDTQYF.

This chain uses TRBV9 with TRBJ1-2; no firm D call. V gave up 5 bases and J gave up 4 bases, with 12 bases separating them. The CDR3 extends over 13 amino acids. Germline V gene sequence: CDR1 SGDLS, CDR2 YYNGEE. CDR3 DNA sequence: TGTGCCAGCAGTGGAGCCCCAACCTATGGCTACACCTTC. This sequence encodes CASSGAPTYGYTF.

This chain uses TRBV6-1 with TRBJ2-3, with TRBD2 identical over 10 bases. This CDR3 contains 16 residues. The V gene's germline CDR1 is MNHNS and CDR2 SASEGT. V trimming: 1 base; J trimming: 8 bases; junction bases outside the gene matches: 9. The CDR3 protein is CASSEGRLAGVGTQYF. In nucleotides, the CDR3 is TGTGCCAGCAGTGAAGGTCGGCTAGCGGGAGTGGGTACGCAGTATTTT.

The chain recombines TRBV5-6 with TRBJ2-3; TRBD2 matches at 8 bases. This CDR3 is 14 amino acids long. Per the germline V gene, CDR1 is SGHDT and CDR2 is YYEEEE. V trimming: 4 bases; J trimming: 4 bases; junction bases outside the gene matches: 5. The CDR3 DNA reads as TGTGCCAGCAGCGGCGGGAGGATCGCAGATACGCAGTATTTT. Translating it yields CASSGGRIADTQYF.

The count of this clone is one. The genes are TRBV5-1 and TRBJ2-3, with TRBD2 identical over 7 bases. The junction had 8 bases not matched to a gene; V was cut back by 3 bases and J by 1 base. Germline CDR1 and CDR2: SGHRS and YFSETQ. The CDR3 loop spans 16 amino acids. CDR3 coding DNA: TGCGCCAGCAGCTCGTGGAGGCTAGCGGGCACAGATACGCAGTATTTT. It is translated as CASSSWRLAGTDTQYF.

This sequence joins TRBV2 and TRBJ1-4; no definite D call. The V end lost 9 bases, the J end lost 7 bases, and 9 bases lay between the germline ends. The CDR3 runs to 11 residues. Germline values: CDR1 SNHLY, CDR2 FYNNEI. The CDR3 loop is CASSVGEKLFF. The CDR3 bases are TGTGCCAGTTCGGTTGGTGAAAAACTGTTTTTT. Complete variable domain (other parts from reference TRBV2 and TRBJ1-4): EPEVTQTPSHQVTQMGQEVILRCVPISNHLYFYWYRQILGQKVEFLVSFYNNEISEKSEIFDDQFSVERPDGSNFTLKIRSTKLEDSAMYFCASSVGEKLFFGSGTQLSVL.

A few counts support this clone. The V call is TRBV2, the J call TRBJ2-7; the match to TRBD1 covers 12 bases. This CDR3 has 13 amino acids. The ends lost 7 bases at V and 9 bases at J; junction bases unmatched: 7. CDR1 is SNHLY, CDR2 FYNNEI, per germline. CDR3 DNA: TGTGCCAGCAACCGGGACAGGGGGCCGGGGCAGTACTTC. Amino acid sequence: CASNRDRGPGQYF.

J is TRBJ2-7 and V is TRBV6-1, with D maybe TRBD1 (6 bases). The CDR3 sequence is 17 residues long. With 4 bases removed from V and 5 bases from J, the gap between germline ends came to 24 bases. Germline values: CDR1 MNHNS, CDR2 SASEGT. In DNA form, the CDR3 reads TGTGCCAGCAGTGCCTCGGCCTTCATACAGGGTCTCAACGAGCAGTACTTC. Protein product: CASSASAFIQGLNEQYF.

This clone was seen a few times. This chain connects TRBV9 to TRBJ2-1; D not resolved. Trimming took 4 bases from V and 3 from J, leaving 11 bases between them. The CDR3 extends over 14 amino acids. Germline assignment: CDR1 SGDLS and CDR2 YYNGEE. The CDR3 protein is CASSPFANYNEQFF. The DNA for the CDR3 is TGTGCCAGCAGCCCCTTTGCGAACTACAATGAGCAGTTCTTC.

The CDR3 loop is CASSQDTGAGELFF. As DNA, the CDR3 is TGCGCCAGCAGCCAAGATACAGGGGCCGGGGAGCTGTTTTTT. V usage is TRBV5-1 and J usage is TRBJ2-2; 7 bases are a match to TRBD1. After removal of 4 bases from V and 6 bases from J, the junction contained 6 bases not matched to a gene. CDR1 and CDR2 from the germline V gene are SGHRS and YFSETQ. This CDR3 comprises 14 residues.

This clone appeared a few times. V is TRBV9 and J is TRBJ2-1; D may be TRBD2 (5 bases). Germline lookup yields CDR1 SGDLS and CDR2 YYNGEE. The CDR3 sequence is 12 residues long. Between the trimmed V and J ends, which lost 3 bases and 9 bases, there was a span of 10 bases. CDR3 nucleotide sequence: TGTGCCAGCAGCGCCTCACGGGGTGAGCAGTTCTTC. Protein: CASSASRGEQFF.

This chain's CDR3 is CASTTQGIKSGEQYF. The CDR3 DNA reads as TGTGCCAGCACCACCCAGGGAATCAAGTCGGGCGAGCAGTACTTC. The chain employs TRBV12-1 and TRBJ2-7; the table assigns TRBD1, which was not confirmed against the DNA. TRBV12-1 counts as a pseudogene. The CDR3 consists of 15 residues.

The V call is TRBV18, the J call TRBJ2-7, with D possibly being TRBD2 (5 bases). The CDR3 totals 13 residues. Germline-derived CDR1 and CDR2 are KGHSH and LQKENI. Trimming removed 4 bases from V and 3 bases from J, with 10 bases in between. In nucleotides, the CDR3 is TGTGCCAGCTCACGGGAGTTTAACTACGAGCAGTACTTC. Translating it yields CASSREFNYEQYF.

This sequence joins TRBV6-2 or TRBV6-3 and TRBJ1-2, with 11 nucleotides matching TRBD1. This CDR3 spans 14 amino acids. The V gene's germline CDR1 is MNHEY and CDR2 SVGEGT. V dropped 5 bases and J dropped 8; count of bases not matched to a gene: 7. CDR3 DNA sequence: TGTGCCAGCAGTACCCCGGGACAGGGGGGCGGCTACACCTTC. It encodes CASSTPGQGGGYTF.